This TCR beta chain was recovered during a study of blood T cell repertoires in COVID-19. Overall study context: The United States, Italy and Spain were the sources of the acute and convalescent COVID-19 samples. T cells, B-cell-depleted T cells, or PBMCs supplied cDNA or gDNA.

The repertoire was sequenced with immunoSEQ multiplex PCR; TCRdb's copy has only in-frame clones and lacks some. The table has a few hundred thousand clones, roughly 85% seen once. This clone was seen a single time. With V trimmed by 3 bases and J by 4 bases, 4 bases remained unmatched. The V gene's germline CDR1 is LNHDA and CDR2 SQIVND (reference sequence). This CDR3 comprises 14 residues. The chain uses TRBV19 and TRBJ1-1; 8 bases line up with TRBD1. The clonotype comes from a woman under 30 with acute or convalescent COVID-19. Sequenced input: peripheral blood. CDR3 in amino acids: CASSMGQGATEAFF. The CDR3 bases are TGTGCCAGTAGTATGGGTCAGGGGGCCACTGAAGCTTTCTTT.